A selection of T cell receptor beta chains follows, all from one sample in a study of neoadjuvant anti-PD-1 for oral cavity cancer. Using immunoSEQ multiplex PCR, the repertoire was profiled, and TCRdb retains in-frame clones only, with some absent. The repertoire holds more than 11,000 clones, roughly two thirds seen once, with about 3.2% in the top ten. The material sequenced was PBMCs, taken after nivolumab (anti-PD-1) treatment. The receptors derive from a person between 40 and 85 years old with oral cavity squamous cell carcinoma. CDR3s include the opening cysteine and the closing phenylalanine or tryptophan. The D gene is left open where the match is weak. For some rows the clone size is stated as once, few or many, or as a class when expanded; others skip it.

clone_size	j_call	v_call	d_call	cdr3_nt	cdr3_aa
NA	TRBJ2-5	TRBV5-1	NA	TGCGCCAGCAGCTTGGGCCCCCAAGAGACCCAGTACTTC	CASSLGPQETQYF
NA	TRBJ2-1	TRBV6-1	NA	TGTGCCAGCAGTGATTATACAGACGAGCAGTTCTTC	CASSDYTDEQFF
NA	TRBJ1-1	TRBV11-1	NA	TGTGCCAGCAGCCCCGTGCGGGGGAACACTGAAGCTTTCTTT	CASSPVRGNTEAFF
NA	TRBJ2-5	TRBV7-8	NA	TGTGCCAGCAGCAACCGGGACGAGAAGACCCAGTACTTC	CASSNRDEKTQYF
NA	TRBJ2-3	TRBV5-1	TRBD1	TGCGCCAGCAGCTTGGAGGACAGGGTCGGCACAGATACGCAGTATTTT	CASSLEDRVGTDTQYF
NA	TRBJ2-1	TRBV11-2	TRBD2	TGTGCCAGCAGCAGTAGCGGGAATAGGAATGAGCAGTTCTTC	CASSSSGNRNEQFF
NA	TRBJ1-4	TRBV19	NA	TGTGCCAGTAGTATAGCAGTCGGCGACCCAAAACTGTTTTTT	CASSIAVGDPKLFF
few	TRBJ2-1	TRBV28	TRBD1	TGTGCCAGCAGTTCCCGGGACAGACGCAATGAGCAGTTCTTC	CASSSRDRRNEQFF
NA	TRBJ2-3	TRBV5-1	NA	TGCGCCAGCAGCCCGAGTTTGGTAGCCACAGATACGCAGTATTTT	CASSPSLVATDTQYF
once	TRBJ2-1	TRBV27	NA	TGTGCCAGCAGTCCCGACAGACCTACCTTTAATGAGCAGTTCTTC	CASSPDRPTFNEQFF
NA	TRBJ2-1	TRBV11-3	TRBD2	TGTGCCAGCAGCTCATTTTCGAGCGGGAGGAATGAGCAGTTCTTC	CASSSFSSGRNEQFF
NA	TRBJ2-7	TRBV13	TRBD1	TGTGCCAGCAGCTTCGACAGGGATATTGAGCAGTACTTC	CASSFDRDIEQYF
few	TRBJ2-3	TRBV5-6	TRBD2	TGTGCCAGCAGCCCAACACCGGGACTAGCGACCGATACGCAGTATTTT	CASSPTPGLATDTQYF
medium-sized	TRBJ1-2	TRBV2	TRBD1	TGTGCCAGCAGTTGGGGACAGGGACACTATGGCTACACCTTC	CASSWGQGHYGYTF
few	TRBJ1-1	TRBV10-1	NA	TGCGCCAGCCAGGGAACCCGGAACACTGAAGCTTTCTTT	CASQGTRNTEAFF
NA	TRBJ2-7	TRBV2	NA	TGTGCCAGCAGTGAAGCGGGGGTCTACGAGCAGTACTTC	CASSEAGVYEQYF
NA	TRBJ2-7	TRBV5-1	TRBD2	TGCGCCAGCAGCTTGGCCTTAGCGGGAGTTACCCCCTACGAGCAGTACTTC	CASSLALAGVTPYEQYF
once	TRBJ2-3	TRBV5-4	NA	TGTGCCAGCAGCTCTGATCAGGGGCCCACAGATACGCAGTATTTT	CASSSDQGPTDTQYF
NA	TRBJ2-7	TRBV7-2	TRBD2	TGTGCCAGCAGCTTAGCCCTAGCGGGAGCCTACGAGCAGTACTTC	CASSLALAGAYEQYF
NA	TRBJ2-1	TRBV9	NA	TGTGCCAGCAGCGCGATCGGGGGTGAGCAGTTCTTC	CASSAIGGEQFF
NA	TRBJ2-5	TRBV21-1	NA	TGTGCCAGCAGCTCTCCCGGGCTAGAGACCCAGTACTTC	CASSSPGLETQYF
NA	TRBJ1-6	TRBV6-1	NA	TGTGCCAGCAGTGAAGTTTGGGGATCCAATAATTCACCCCTCCACTTT	CASSEVWGSNNSPLHF
once	TRBJ2-3	TRBV5-1	TRBD2	TGCGCCAGCACTCCAGCGGGAGGGGTAGGCACAGATACGCAGTATTTT	CASTPAGGVGTDTQYF
NA	TRBJ2-7	TRBV6-6	TRBD1	TGTGCCAGCAGCCAAGTCGGTGACAGGGCCGAGCAGTACTTC	CASSQVGDRAEQYF
few	TRBJ2-7	TRBV18	TRBD1	TGTGCCAGCTCACCACTTGGGCAGGGGGCCTACGAGCAGTACTTC	CASSPLGQGAYEQYF
few	TRBJ1-1	TRBV19	NA	TGTGCCAGTAGCCCCCAGGCCAACACTGAAGCTTTCTTT	CASSPQANTEAFF
NA	TRBJ2-7	TRBV9	NA	TGTGCCAGCTCACCCAGGGGTGTTGGGTACGAGCAGTACTTC	CASSPRGVGYEQYF
once	TRBJ1-2	TRBV6-5	NA	TGTGCCACCTCGGGCCCGACCAACAGGGATGGCTACACCTTC	CATSGPTNRDGYTF
NA	TRBJ1-5	TRBV5-5	NA	TGTGCCAGCAGCACGGGACAAGGTCAGCCCCAGCATTTT	CASSTGQGQPQHF
NA	TRBJ1-2	TRBV30	NA	TGTGCCTGGAGTGTAAACATCGATGGCTACACCTTC	CAWSVNIDGYTF
NA	TRBJ2-2	TRBV4-2	TRBD2	TGTGCCAGCAGCCAGGGTCTCTCTTCTAGCGGGACGAACACCGGGGAGCTGTTTTTT	CASSQGLSSSGTNTGELFF